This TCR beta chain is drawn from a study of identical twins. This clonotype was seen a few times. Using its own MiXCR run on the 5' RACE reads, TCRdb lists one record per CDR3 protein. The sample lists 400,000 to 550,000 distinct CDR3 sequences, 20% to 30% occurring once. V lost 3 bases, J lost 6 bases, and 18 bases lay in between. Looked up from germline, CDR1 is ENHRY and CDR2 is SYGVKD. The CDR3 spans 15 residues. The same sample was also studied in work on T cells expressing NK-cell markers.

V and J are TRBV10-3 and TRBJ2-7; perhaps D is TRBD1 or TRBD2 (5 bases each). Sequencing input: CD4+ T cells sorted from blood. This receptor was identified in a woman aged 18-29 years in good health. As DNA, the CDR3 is TGTGCCATCAGTGAAAGGGACGCTGGATCGGGCGAGCAGTACTTC. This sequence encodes CAISERDAGSGEQYF.